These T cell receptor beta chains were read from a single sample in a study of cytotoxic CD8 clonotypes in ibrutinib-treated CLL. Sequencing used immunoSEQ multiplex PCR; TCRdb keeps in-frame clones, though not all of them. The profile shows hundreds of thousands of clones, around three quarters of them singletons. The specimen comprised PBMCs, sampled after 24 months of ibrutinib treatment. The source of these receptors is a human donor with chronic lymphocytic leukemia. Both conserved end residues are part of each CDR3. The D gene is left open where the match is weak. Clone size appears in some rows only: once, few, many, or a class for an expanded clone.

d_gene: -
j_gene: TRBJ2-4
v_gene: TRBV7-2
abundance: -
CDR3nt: TGTGCCAGCAGCCAGTCGAACATTCAGTACTTC
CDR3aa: CASSQSNIQYF

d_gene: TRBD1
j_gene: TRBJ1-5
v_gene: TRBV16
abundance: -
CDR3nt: TGTGCCAGCAGCCAACAGGACAGGGGCAATCAGCCCCAGCATTTT
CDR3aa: CASSQQDRGNQPQHF

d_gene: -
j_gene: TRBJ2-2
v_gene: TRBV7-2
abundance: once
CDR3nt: TGTGCCAGCAGCTTATCCGTTACAGAAACCGGGGAGCTGTTTTTT
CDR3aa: CASSLSVTETGELFF

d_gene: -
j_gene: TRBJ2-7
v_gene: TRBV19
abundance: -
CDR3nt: TGTGCCAGTAGGGGAGGGGGAAGGTACGAGCAGTACTTC
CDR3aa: CASRGGGRYEQYF

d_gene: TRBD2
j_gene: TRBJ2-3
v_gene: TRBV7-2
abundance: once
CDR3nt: TGTGCCAGCAGCCGGACGTATGGTAGCGGGAGGCAGCAGTATTTT
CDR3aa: CASSRTYGSGRQQYF

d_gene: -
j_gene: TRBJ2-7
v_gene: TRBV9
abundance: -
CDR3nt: TGTGCCAGCAGCGTAGGGGACACTGAATACGAGCAGTACTTC
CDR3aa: CASSVGDTEYEQYF

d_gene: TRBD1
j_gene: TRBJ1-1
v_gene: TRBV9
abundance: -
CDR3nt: TGTGCCAGCAGCGCCGGGACAGGGCCTGAAGCTTTCTTT
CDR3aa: CASSAGTGPEAFF

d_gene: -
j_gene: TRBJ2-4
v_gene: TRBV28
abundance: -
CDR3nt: TGTGCCAGCAGTTTCCGGAACGCGGCCAAAAACATTCAGTACTTC
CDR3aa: CASSFRNAAKNIQYF

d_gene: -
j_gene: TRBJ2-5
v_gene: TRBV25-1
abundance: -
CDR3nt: TGTGCCAGCAGTAACAGGGTTCAAGAGACCCAGTACTTC
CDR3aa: CASSNRVQETQYF

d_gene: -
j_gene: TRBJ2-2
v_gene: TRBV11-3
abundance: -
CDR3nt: TGTGCCAGCAGCTTAGAGGGTGGCATTGGGGCGAACACCGGGGAGCTGTTTTTT
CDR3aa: CASSLEGGIGANTGELFF

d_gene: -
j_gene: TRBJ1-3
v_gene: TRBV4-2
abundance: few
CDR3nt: TGTGCCAGCAGCCATCAGCAGGGAGACGGAAACACCATATATTTT
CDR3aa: CASSHQQGDGNTIYF

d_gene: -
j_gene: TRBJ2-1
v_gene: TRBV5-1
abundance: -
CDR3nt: TGCGCCAGCGGCCCCGAGGTGGCGCTCGAGCAGTTCTTC
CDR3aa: CASGPEVALEQFF

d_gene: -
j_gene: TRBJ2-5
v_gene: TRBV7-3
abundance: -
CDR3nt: TGTGCCAGCAGCTTGGGGAGCGGACTTGAAGAGACCCAGTACTTC
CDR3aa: CASSLGSGLEETQYF

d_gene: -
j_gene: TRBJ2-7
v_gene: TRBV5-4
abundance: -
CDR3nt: TGTGCCAGCTCCCTGGCATTTGCTACCCCCTACGAGCAGTACTTC
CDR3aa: CASSLAFATPYEQYF

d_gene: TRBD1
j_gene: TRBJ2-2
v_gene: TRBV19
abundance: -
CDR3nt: TGTGCCAGTCTCCGGGACAGGGGGGCCGGGGAGCTGTTTTTT
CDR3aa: CASLRDRGAGELFF

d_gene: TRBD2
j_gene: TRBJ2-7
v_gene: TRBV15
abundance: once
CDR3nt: TGTGCCACCAGCAGATCGGGACTAGCGGGAGACTACGAGCAGTACTTC
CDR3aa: CATSRSGLAGDYEQYF

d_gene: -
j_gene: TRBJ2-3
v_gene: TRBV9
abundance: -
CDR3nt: TGTGCCAGCAGCGTAGAATGGGTCCCCACAGATACGCAGTATTTT
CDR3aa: CASSVEWVPTDTQYF

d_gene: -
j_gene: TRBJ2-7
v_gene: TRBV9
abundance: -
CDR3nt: TGTGCCAGCAACGCGGGGGCAATGAAGTCCGAGCAGTACTTC
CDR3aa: CASNAGAMKSEQYF

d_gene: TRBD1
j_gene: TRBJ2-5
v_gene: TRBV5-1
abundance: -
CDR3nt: TGCGCCAGCAGCTTGGAGACAGGGTTACAGACCCAGTACTTC
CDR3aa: CASSLETGLQTQYF

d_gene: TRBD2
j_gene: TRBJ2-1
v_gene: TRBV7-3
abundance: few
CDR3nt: TGTGCCAGCAGTTCACTAGCGGAGTACAATGAGCAGTTCTTC
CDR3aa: CASSSLAEYNEQFF

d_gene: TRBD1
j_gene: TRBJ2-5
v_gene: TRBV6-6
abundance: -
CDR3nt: TGTGCCAGCAGCCCCGGACAGGTCATACAAGAGACCCAGTACTTC
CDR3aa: CASSPGQVIQETQYF

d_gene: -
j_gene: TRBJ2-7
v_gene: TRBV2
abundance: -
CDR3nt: TGTGCCAGCAACGGCAGGGTGGACGGCGAGCAGTACTTC
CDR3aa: CASNGRVDGEQYF